This is a list of T cell receptor beta chains from one sample in a study of shared clonotypes between healthy human individuals. Clones were sequenced by immunoSEQ multiplex PCR, and TCRdb holds only the in-frame ones, with some missing. The data show roughly 1,000,000 clones, 70% to 80% seen once. Sequencing input: memory CD4+ T cells from PBMCs. These receptors all stem from a man younger than 35 in good health. Some clones in this sample may be carry-over from other donors' samples. CDR3s include the opening cysteine and the closing phenylalanine or tryptophan. D genes are given only for firm matches. Not all rows give a size; the values are once, few, many and, for expanded clones, a class.

j_call clone_size v_call d_call cdr3_aa cdr3_nt
TRBJ1-5 many TRBV7-2 . CASSLTNQPQHF TGTGCCAGCAGCTTAACCAATCAGCCCCAGCATTTT
TRBJ1-1 . TRBV11-3 TRBD1 CASSRDSTNTEAFF TGTGCCAGCAGCCGGGACAGCACAAACACTGAAGCTTTCTTT
TRBJ1-1 . TRBV19 . CASSSGGAEAFF TGTGCCAGTAGCTCCGGGGGAGCTGAAGCTTTCTTT
TRBJ2-2 few TRBV18 TRBD1 CASSPQGAGTTGELFF TGTGCCAGCTCACCACAGGGGGCAGGGACCACCGGGGAGCTGTTTTTT
TRBJ2-5 . TRBV9 TRBD2 CASSVGLAGAETQYF TGTGCCAGCAGCGTAGGACTAGCGGGAGCTGAGACCCAGTACTTC
TRBJ2-7 . TRBV30 TRBD1 CAWSRQGAGEQYF TGTGCCTGGTCAAGACAGGGGGCTGGGGAGCAGTACTTC
TRBJ1-1 . TRBV6-6 TRBD1 CASTFINQGVTEAFF TGTGCCAGCACCTTTATAAACCAGGGGGTCACTGAAGCTTTCTTT
TRBJ2-7 . TRBV5-1 TRBD1 CASSPGTGKNEQYF TGCGCCAGCAGCCCCGGGACAGGGAAGAACGAGCAGTACTTC
TRBJ2-3 . TRBV28 TRBD2 CASSLFAGGVDTQYF TGTGCCAGCAGTTTATTTGCGGGAGGGGTAGATACGCAGTATTTT
TRBJ1-2 . TRBV6-6 . CASSSQVANPLYGYTF TGTGCCAGCAGTTCCCAGGTCGCGAACCCCCTCTATGGCTACACCTTC
TRBJ1-5 few TRBV6-1 . CASSGTVNQPQHF TGTGCCAGCAGTGGAACAGTCAATCAGCCCCAGCATTTT
TRBJ2-5 . TRBV6-5 . CASSYGGRWETQYF TGTGCCAGCAGTTACGGAGGGCGTTGGGAGACCCAGTACTTC
TRBJ1-4 . TRBV4-1 . CASSQGGLPHEKLFF TGCGCCAGCAGCCAAGGTGGCCTACCGCATGAAAAACTGTTTTTT
TRBJ2-2 . TRBV7-2 . CASSVRLTNTGELFF TGTGCCAGCAGCGTCAGACTTACGAACACCGGGGAGCTGTTTTTT
TRBJ1-1 . TRBV6-1 . CASSDLGGEAFF TGTGCCAGCAGTGATCTAGGAGGAGAAGCTTTCTTT
TRBJ1-2 few TRBV18 . CASSPDLYGYTF TGTGCCAGCTCCCCAGACCTCTATGGCTACACCTTC
TRBJ1-5 . TRBV7-9 TRBD1 CASSPIGQGDQPQHF TGTGCCAGCAGCCCAATTGGACAGGGGGATCAGCCCCAGCATTTT
TRBJ2-5 . TRBV6-1 TRBD2 CASSDSSGLQETQYF TGTGCCAGCAGTGATTCTAGCGGACTACAAGAGACCCAGTACTTC
TRBJ2-1 . TRBV5-1 TRBD2 CASSFGGGYNEQFF TGCGCCAGCAGCTTTGGCGGGGGATACAATGAGCAGTTCTTC
TRBJ2-7 . TRBV7-3 TRBD1 CASSPGGAKGEQYF TGTGCCAGCAGCCCAGGGGGCGCGAAAGGCGAGCAGTACTTC
TRBJ2-7 . TRBV27 TRBD1 CASSSVDRAEQYF TGTGCCAGCAGTTCGGTGGACAGGGCCGAGCAGTACTTC
TRBJ2-2 medium-sized TRBV2 TRBD1 CASSLQGAYNTGELFF TGTGCCAGCAGTCTGCAGGGGGCTTATAACACCGGGGAGCTGTTTTTT
TRBJ2-7 . TRBV7-9 . CASSLRDRYYEQYF TGTGCCAGCAGCTTACGGGACCGATACTACGAGCAGTACTTC
TRBJ1-2 . TRBV10-3 . CAISAEQRYYGYTF TGTGCCATCAGTGCCGAGCAGAGATACTATGGCTACACCTTC
TRBJ2-6 . TRBV19 . CASTPQGTGANVLTF TGTGCCAGTACCCCCCAGGGGACTGGGGCCAACGTCCTGACTTTC
TRBJ2-2 . TRBV5-1 . CASSSGTSNTGELFF TGCGCCAGCAGCTCCGGGACTTCAAACACCGGGGAGCTGTTTTTT
TRBJ2-7 many TRBV28 TRBD1 CASSLPGQGAYEQYF TGTGCCAGCAGTTTACCCGGACAGGGGGCTTACGAGCAGTACTTC
TRBJ2-1 few TRBV27 TRBD1 CASLLTGTAYNEQFF TGTGCCAGTCTCTTAACCGGGACAGCCTACAATGAGCAGTTCTTC
TRBJ1-5 . TRBV6-1 . CASSEVGWGNQPQHF TGTGCCAGCAGTGAGGTGGGTTGGGGCAATCAGCCCCAGCATTTT